The 16 T cell receptor beta chains presented below share a single source sample, sequenced in a study of blood T cell repertoires in COVID-19. The protocol was immunoSEQ multiplex PCR, while the TCRdb copy is restricted to in-frame clones and leaves out a portion. The repertoire includes under 250,000 clones, about 91% of them detected once, and approximately 2.4% sits in the top ten. Sequencing was performed on PBMCs or T cells enriched from blood (not recorded which). These receptors originate from a woman between 25 and 40 years old with acute COVID-19.

Concerning this clone itself: Other DNA sequences from this sample encode an identical CDR3 as well. The chain combines TRBV12-3 or TRBV12-4 with TRBJ2-4; no firm D call. V lost 3 bases and J 3 bases, leaving 6 bases between the germline ends. The CDR3 has 13 residues. CDR3 protein: CASSFGGKNIQYF. In DNA form, the CDR3 reads TGTGCCAGCAGTTTTGGCGGCAAAAACATTCAGTACTTC.

CDR3 sequence reads: CASSQAGTGPPFF. The CDR3 nucleotides are TGTGCCAGCAGCCAAGCTGGGACAGGGCCACCTTTCTTT. The V gene is TRBV3-1 (or the pseudogene TRBV3-2), the J gene TRBJ1-1; 9 bases match TRBD1. V lost 1 base and J lost 12; bases outside the gene matches: 6. The CDR3 has 13 residues. Germline loops: CDR1 LGHDT, CDR2 YNNKEL (reference sequence).

The rearrangement uses TRBV5-6 and TRBJ1-1; unclear D gene. Per the germline V gene, CDR1 is SGHDT and CDR2 is YYEEEE. The CDR3 sequence is 14 residues long. The V gene lost 0 bases and the J gene lost 7 bases, with 13 bases spanning the gap. The CDR3 loop is CASSLGTATLEAFF. As DNA, the CDR3 is TGTGCCAGCAGCTTGGGTACAGCCACACTTGAAGCTTTCTTT.

This clone showed up just a few times. This sequence joins TRBV10-1 and TRBJ1-5; D possibly corresponds to TRBD1 (5 bases). There are 13 residues in the CDR3. With 2 bases removed from V and 6 bases from J, the gap between germline ends came to 8 bases. CDR1 and CDR2 from the germline V gene are WNHNN and SYGVQD (reference sequence). The CDR3 nucleotides are TGCGCCAGCAGTGAGCAGGGTAGTCAGCCCCAGCATTTT. Translated: CASSEQGSQPQHF.

This clone came up once. This sequence joins TRBV11-2 and TRBJ1-3, with D possibly TRBD1 on 6 matching bases. Germline values: CDR1 SGHAT, CDR2 FQNNGV. This CDR3 spans 16 amino acids. Trimming took 5 bases from V and 3 from J, leaving 17 bases between them. CDR3 coding DNA: TGTGCCAGCAGCAGACGGGGGGGCGCCCATGGAAACACCATATATTTT. Translated, it gives CASSRRGGAHGNTIYF.

V usage is TRBV27 and J usage is TRBJ1-2; TRBD1 agrees at 7 bases. Germline values: CDR1 MNHEY, CDR2 SMNVEV (reference sequence). The CDR3 runs to 13 residues. The ends lost 7 bases at V and 5 bases at J; junction bases unmatched: 7. The CDR3 loop is CASTDGTAYGYTF. CDR3 coding DNA: TGTGCCAGCACCGACGGGACAGCTTATGGCTACACCTTC.

This sequence joins TRBV19 and TRBJ2-1, with 9 bases that match TRBD2. The germline V gene encodes CDR1 LNHDA and CDR2 SQIVND (reference sequence). Trimming at V came to 4 bases and at J to 0 bases, leaving 1 base not matched to a gene. This CDR3 has 15 amino acids. The CDR3 protein is CASSKLAGSYNEQFF. CDR3 bases: TGTGCCAGTAGTAAACTAGCGGGCTCCTACAATGAGCAGTTCTTC.

The V gene is TRBV24-1, the J gene TRBJ2-1, with 9 bases that match TRBD2. CDR3 length: 16 amino acids. The J segment lost 10 bases and the V segment lost 4 bases, leaving 13 bases of the junction unmatched. Germline CDR1 KGHDR, CDR2 SFDVKD. The CDR3 loop reads CATSDPRASGAEEQFF. The DNA of the CDR3 is TGTGCCACCAGTGACCCCCGAGCTAGCGGGGCAGAAGAGCAGTTCTTC.

The chain carries TRBV30 and TRBJ1-2; 7 bases agree with TRBD1. The CDR3 is made up of 13 amino acids. Germline trimming cut 3 bases from V and 8 bases from J; bases unmatched to any gene: 9. Germline assignment: CDR1 GTSNPN and CDR2 SVGIG (reference sequence). CDR3 in amino acids: CAWSVRGFDGYTF. CDR3 bases: TGTGCCTGGAGCGTCAGGGGGTTCGACGGCTACACCTTC.

The chain joins TRBV18 to TRBJ2-2, with D uncertain. Trimming shortened V by 0 bases and J by 1 base, and 6 bases separated the two germline ends. Germline V gene data show CDR1 as KGHSH and CDR2 as LQKENI. This CDR3 contains 15 residues. CDR3 protein: CASSPPTRNTGELFF. CDR3 nucleotide sequence: TGTGCCAGCTCACCACCTACCAGGAACACCGGGGAGCTGTTTTTT.

V and J are TRBV19 and TRBJ1-5, with TRBD1 identical over 7 bases. V lost 5 bases and J lost 2; bases outside the gene matches: 6. The CDR3 runs to 15 residues. Germline CDR1 reads LNHDA; CDR2 reads SQIVND (reference sequence). Written as DNA, the CDR3 is TGTGCCAGTAGTCCGACAGGGAAGGGCAATCAGCCCCAGCATTTT. This codes for CASSPTGKGNQPQHF.

This rearrangement joins TRBV4-1 to TRBJ1-4, with D perhaps matching TRBD1 (5 bases). CDR1 and CDR2 from the germline V gene are MGHRA and YSYEKL. The CDR3 extends over 15 amino acids. V lost 1 base and J lost 3, with 9 bases in between. The CDR3 region is CASSQVAGANEKLFF. DNA for the CDR3: TGCGCCAGCAGCCAAGTAGCGGGGGCTAATGAAAAACTGTTTTTT.

The rearrangement links TRBV21-1 to TRBJ1-5. TRBV21-1 is labeled a pseudogene. CDR3 length equals 13 residues. The CDR3 loop is CASSKDNNQPQHF. CDR3 in DNA: TGTGCCAGCAGCAAAGATAATAATCAGCCCCAGCATTTT.

V usage is TRBV10-3 and J usage is TRBJ1-2; 10 positions match TRBD1. Germline trimming cut 10 bases from V and 4 bases from J; bases unmatched to any gene: 12. The germline CDR1 and CDR2 sequences are ENHRY and SYGVKD. The CDR3 length is 15 residues. The CDR3 protein is CATEDFRDRGYGYTF. In DNA, the CDR3 is TGTGCCACCGAGGACTTTCGGGACAGGGGCTATGGCTACACCTTC.

This CDR3 is CASSRWVGTDTQYF. For the CDR3, the DNA is TGTGCCAGTAGTCGATGGGTCGGGACAGATACGCAGTATTTT. The rearrangement joins TRBV19 to TRBJ2-3, with D hard to call. Germline V gene lookup returns CDR1 LNHDA and CDR2 SQIVND (reference sequence). The ends were cut back, 5 bases at V and 3 bases at J, with 12 bases in the middle. CDR3 length: 14 amino acids.

The V and J genes are TRBV7-2 and TRBJ2-5; 15 nucleotides agree with TRBD2. Trimming at V came to 5 bases and at J to 5 bases, leaving 3 bases not matched to a gene. This CDR3 contains 15 residues. Germline V CDR1 and CDR2: SGHTA, FQGNSA. The CDR3, as DNA: TGTGCCAGCAGCGGGACTAGCGGGGGGAGGGAGACCCAGTACTTC. Its translation is CASSGTSGGRETQYF.